This is a list of T cell receptor beta chains from one sample in a study of regulatory T cells in long-lasting Graves disease. Each CDR3 protein gets one entry after TCRdb re-called the multiplex PCR reads with MiXCR. The data contain 400,000 to 500,000 distinct CDR3 sequences, approximately 21% of them seen just once; the ten biggest clones take up roughly 6.9%. The sequenced sample was peripheral blood mononuclear cells (PBMCs), obtained when the disease was refractory, from a patient treated with antithyroid drugs. Receptors were obtained from a female donor with Graves disease. CDR3s include the opening cysteine and the closing phenylalanine or tryptophan. A D gene is named only where the DNA matches it firmly. Size is omitted from some rows. Given values are once, few, many or a class for expanded clones.

v_call	d_call	j_call	clone_size	cdr3_aa	cdr3_nt
TRBV28	TRBD1	TRBJ1-1	-	CASSLRGARGSTEAFF	TGTGCCAGCAGTTTAAGGGGAGCCAGGGGGTCCACTGAAGCTTTCTTT
TRBV19	-	TRBJ2-7	few	CASSLLPGAAYEQYF	TGTGCCAGTAGTCTACTTCCAGGGGCAGCCTACGAGCAGTACTTC
TRBV30	-	TRBJ1-3	-	CAWSRIISGNTIYF	TGTGCCTGGAGTAGGATCATCTCTGGAAACACCATATATTTT
TRBV28	-	TRBJ1-6	few	CASSPTGFSNSPLHF	TGTGCCAGCAGCCCCACAGGGTTCTCTAATTCACCCCTCCACTTT
TRBV12-3/TRBV12-4	-	TRBJ2-2	many	CASSPVSGSTGELFF	TGTGCCAGCAGTCCGGTTAGCGGCTCCACCGGGGAGCTGTTTTTT
TRBV9	TRBD2	TRBJ2-7	once	CASSPRTSGSQKQYF	TGTGCCAGCAGCCCGAGGACTAGCGGGAGCCAGAAGCAGTACTTC
TRBV2	TRBD1	TRBJ1-1	many	CASSDNWGTGANTEAFF	TGTGCCAGCAGTGATAATTGGGGGACAGGGGCAAACACTGAAGCTTTCTTT
TRBV9	-	TRBJ2-5	-	CASTKTGARGETQYF	TGTGCCAGCACCAAAACGGGGGCTCGAGGAGAGACCCAGTACTTC
TRBV19	-	TRBJ1-5	few	CASSIGTESQPQHF	TGTGCCAGTAGTATAGGGACAGAATCTCAGCCCCAGCATTTT
TRBV20-1	-	TRBJ1-1	-	CSASGQNTEAFF	TGCAGTGCTAGTGGACAGAACACTGAAGCTTTCTTT
TRBV5-1	-	TRBJ1-4	few	CASSLIFGGPSNEKLFF	TGCGCCAGCAGCTTGATCTTCGGGGGGCCGTCTAATGAAAAACTGTTTTTT